What follows is one TCR beta chain and its context. Its specific antigen is unknown. No per-base quality is available; no much larger clone lies one base away. The record originates from a study of identical twins (dated by TCRdb to about 2016). Turning to the overall study: TCR alpha and beta repertoires from monozygotic twins, unrelated adults of various ages and cord blood were deep-sequenced to test whether fetal clonotypes persist. To rule out contamination, the twin experiments were replicated at different times with different library preparation protocols. What the work shows at the level of the full study, not this receptor alone: Zero-insertion analyses could be partly confounded by invariant T cells such as MAIT and iNKT, although diverse VJ usage argued against such confounding for most clonotypes. Recombination models systematically underestimated out-of-frame TCR alpha sharing in monozygotic twins but agreed with sharing between unrelated individuals. Because the same donors could not be followed over many years, the conclusions relied on cross-sectional statistical analysis. Abundant cord blood beta clonotypes carried fewer insertions; young adult naive repertoires showed a weaker similar trend, while memory repertoires showed none. Out-of-frame TCR alpha sequences shared between twins showed an excess of low generation-probability sequences compared with coincidental sharing between unrelated individuals. A weaker excess of twin sharing was found in beta out-of-frame sequences because the signal-to-noise ratio was lowered by fewer shared sequences.

Library construction relied on 5' RACE. The sequencer listed for this sample is Illumina HiSeq 2000. Template switching introduced a universal primer binding site; the final cDNA contained a unique molecular identifier, enabling accurate counting of TCR cDNA molecules. First-strand cDNA for TCR alpha and beta chains was synthesized from specific primers in the conserved constant-segment region. To control for contamination, every cDNA library was double barcoded, receiving both a SMART-Mk sample barcode and Illumina barcodes. TruSeq adapter sequences and Illumina sample barcodes were added in two successive PCR steps. Sequencing of the TCR alpha and beta cDNA libraries was done on the Illumina HiSeq platform using custom primers. The published analysis was carried out like this. MiGEC was used to process raw reads and extract unique molecular identifiers, and MiXCR was used to find CDR3 positions. For each individual, recombination models were inferred using an EM algorithm with the repgenHMM and IGoR tools. Shared clonotype analysis was performed with the tcR package in R, normalizing sharing by the product of cloneset sizes. Out-of-frame nonproductive sequences were analyzed to study raw recombination free of thymic and clonal selection effects. The public reads were reprocessed in TCRdb via fastp at Q25 and MiXCR, keeping in-frame beta chains. Each CDR3 protein appears once, grouped with its most common genes and DNA. TCRdb's processing, not the authors' own work, is the source of the V and J calls. Counted in this sample were approximately 500,000 distinct CDR3 sequences; about 24% of them appeared once. The ten most abundant clones make up 2.9% of the sample.

Every donor was a healthy Caucasian. The twin cohort comprised three pairs of female monozygotic twins, all aged about 18 to 29 years. Positive isolation kits from Invitrogen were used to isolate the CD4+ and CD8+ T cell populations. In the germline V gene (reference sequence), CDR1 corresponds to DFQATT and CDR2 to SNEGSKA. From the cysteine through the phenylalanine, the CDR3 covers 10 amino acids. This entry keeps only the CDR3 DNA: 30 bases, framed from base 1. V gives up 5 bases and J gives up 4 bases, and the segment between their germline ends measures 5 bases. Another study also made use of these data, one on T cells expressing NK-cell markers. From the second report: Under 10 donors provided sorted CD3+CD56+NKG2C+, CD3+CD56+NKG2C- and CD3+CD56-NKG2C+ T-cell subsets, whose TCR beta-chain repertoires were profiled. Among the eight sequenced donors, only one was HCMV-seronegative, while the other seven were HCMV-seropositive. In several experiments an anti-gammadeltaTCR antibody was added to restrict sorting to alphabetaTCR-expressing T cells. In about six donors, the dominant CD3+CD56+NKG2C+ clonotypes were found to rank among the top 10 CD8+ clonotypes and to make up 1.0-7.0% of CD8+ T cells. Those dominant clonotypes were again the most abundant among CD3+CD56-NKG2C+ cells in a few donors, at about 28.3-60.1%. It remained unclear whether the expanded NKG2C-expressing T cell clones were specific for HCMV antigens. The eight sequenced donors were randomly selected healthy volunteers, three men and five women. HCMV serostatus was determined by detecting HCMV-specific IgG in serum with a commercial ELISA kit. MIGEC handled demultiplexing of the reads and grouping by UMI, while MiTCR was used to assemble and quantify clonotypes. To exclude erroneous sequences, only TCR cDNA sequences supported by at least two reads were retained. The tcR package was used for downstream repertoire analysis, with clonotypes matched between fractions based on CDR3 nucleotide sequence plus V segment. VDJmatch was used to annotate antigen specificity against VDJdb, with one amino acid substitution in CDR3 permitted.

The receptor chain draws on TRBV20-1 and TRBJ1-2; no D segment can be confidently identified. Sequenced input: CD4+ T cells sorted from blood. The receptor comes from a woman between 18 and 29 years old in good health. The CDR3 protein: CSAALYGYTF. The DNA is TGCAGTGCTGCCCTCTATGGCTACACCTTC.